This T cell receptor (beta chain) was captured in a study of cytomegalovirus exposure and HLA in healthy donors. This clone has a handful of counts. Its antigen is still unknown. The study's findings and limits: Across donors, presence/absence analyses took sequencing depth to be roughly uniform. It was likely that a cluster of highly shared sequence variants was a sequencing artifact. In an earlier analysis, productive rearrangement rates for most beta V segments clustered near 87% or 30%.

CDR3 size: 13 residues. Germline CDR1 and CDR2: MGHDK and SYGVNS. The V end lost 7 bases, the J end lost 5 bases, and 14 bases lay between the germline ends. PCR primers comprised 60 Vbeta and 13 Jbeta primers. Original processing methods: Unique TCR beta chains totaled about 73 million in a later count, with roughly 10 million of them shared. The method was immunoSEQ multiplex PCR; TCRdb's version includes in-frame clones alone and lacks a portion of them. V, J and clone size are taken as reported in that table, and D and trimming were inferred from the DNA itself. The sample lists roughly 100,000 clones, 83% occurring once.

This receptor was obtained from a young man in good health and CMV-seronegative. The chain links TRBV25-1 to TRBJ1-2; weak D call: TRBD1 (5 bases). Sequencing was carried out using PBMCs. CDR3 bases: TGTGCCAGCATTAAGACGGGGGGTTATGGCTACACCTTC. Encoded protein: CASIKTGGYGYTF.